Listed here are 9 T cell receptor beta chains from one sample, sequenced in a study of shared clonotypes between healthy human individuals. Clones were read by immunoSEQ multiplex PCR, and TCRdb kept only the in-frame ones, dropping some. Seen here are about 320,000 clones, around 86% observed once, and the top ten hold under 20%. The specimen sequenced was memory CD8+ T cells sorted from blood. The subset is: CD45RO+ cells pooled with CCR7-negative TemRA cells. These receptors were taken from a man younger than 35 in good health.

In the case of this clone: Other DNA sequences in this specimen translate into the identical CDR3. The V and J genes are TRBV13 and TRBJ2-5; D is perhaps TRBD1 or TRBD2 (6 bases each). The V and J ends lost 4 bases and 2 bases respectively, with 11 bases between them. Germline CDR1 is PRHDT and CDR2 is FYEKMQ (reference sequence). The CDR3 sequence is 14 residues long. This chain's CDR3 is CASSWGASQETQYF. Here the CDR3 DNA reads TGTGCCAGCAGCTGGGGGGCTAGTCAAGAGACCCAGTACTTC.

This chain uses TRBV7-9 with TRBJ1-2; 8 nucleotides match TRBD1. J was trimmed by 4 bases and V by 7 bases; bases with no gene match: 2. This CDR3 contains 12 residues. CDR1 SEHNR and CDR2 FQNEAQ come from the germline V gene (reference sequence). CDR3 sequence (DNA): TGTGCCAGCAACAGGGGGTTCTATGGCTACACCTTC. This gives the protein CASNRGFYGYTF.

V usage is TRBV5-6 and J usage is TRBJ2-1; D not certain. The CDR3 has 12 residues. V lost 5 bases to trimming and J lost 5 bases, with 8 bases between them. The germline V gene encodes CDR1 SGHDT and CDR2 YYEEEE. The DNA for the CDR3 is TGTGCCAGCAGGTTCGTCGACAATGAGCAGTTCTTC. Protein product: CASRFVDNEQFF.

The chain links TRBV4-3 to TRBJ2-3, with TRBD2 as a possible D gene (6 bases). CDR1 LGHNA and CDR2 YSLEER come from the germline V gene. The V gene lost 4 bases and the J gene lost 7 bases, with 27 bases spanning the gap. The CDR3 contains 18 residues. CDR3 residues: CASSPEWILIGGVHTQYF. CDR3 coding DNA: TGCGCCAGCAGCCCCGAGTGGATTCTGATCGGCGGGGTCCATACGCAGTATTTT.

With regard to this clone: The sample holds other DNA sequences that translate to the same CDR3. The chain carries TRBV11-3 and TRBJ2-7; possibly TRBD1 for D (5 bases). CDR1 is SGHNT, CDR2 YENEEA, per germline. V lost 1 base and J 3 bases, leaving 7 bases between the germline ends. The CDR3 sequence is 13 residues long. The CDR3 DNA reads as TGTGCCAGCAGCTTAGGGACAAGCTACGAGCAGTACTTC. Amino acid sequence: CASSLGTSYEQYF.

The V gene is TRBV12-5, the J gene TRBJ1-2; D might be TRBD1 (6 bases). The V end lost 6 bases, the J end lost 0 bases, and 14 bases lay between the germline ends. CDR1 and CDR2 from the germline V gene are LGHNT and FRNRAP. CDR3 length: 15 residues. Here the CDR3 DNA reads TGTGCTAGTGGAAGAGACAGGCTTTCTAACTATGGCTACACCTTC. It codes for CASGRDRLSNYGYTF.

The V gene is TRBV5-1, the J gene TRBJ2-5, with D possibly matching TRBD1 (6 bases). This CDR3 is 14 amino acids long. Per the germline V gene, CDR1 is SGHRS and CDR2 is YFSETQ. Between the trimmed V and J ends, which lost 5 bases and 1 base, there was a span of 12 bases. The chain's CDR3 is CASRKQGFQETQYF. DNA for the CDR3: TGCGCCAGCAGAAAACAGGGTTTCCAAGAGACCCAGTACTTC.

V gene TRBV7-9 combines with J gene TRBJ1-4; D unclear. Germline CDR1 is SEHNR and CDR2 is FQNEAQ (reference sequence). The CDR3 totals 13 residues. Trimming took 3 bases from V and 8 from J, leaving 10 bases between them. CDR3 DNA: TGTGCCAGCAGCTTGGGTGCGGGGGAAAAACTGTTTTTT. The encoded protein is CASSLGAGEKLFF.

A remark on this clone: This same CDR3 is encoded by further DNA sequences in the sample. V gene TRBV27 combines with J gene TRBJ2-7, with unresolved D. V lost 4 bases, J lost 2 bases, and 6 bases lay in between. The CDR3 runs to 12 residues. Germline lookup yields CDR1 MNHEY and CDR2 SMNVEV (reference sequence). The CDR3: CASSSSPYEQYF. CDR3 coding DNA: TGTGCCAGCAGTTCCTCTCCCTACGAGCAGTACTTC.